This is a list of T cell receptor beta chains from one sample in a study of early T cells in non-severe SARS-CoV-2 infection. TCRdb re-analysed the 5' RACE reads in MiXCR, keeping a single row per CDR3 protein. The top ten hold 8.5% to 9.5% of the sample, which has tens of thousands of distinct CDR3 sequences, 8.5% to 10% seen once. Sequencing used whole blood. These TCRs come from an adult who was a healthcare worker with PCR-confirmed SARS-CoV-2 infection or an uninfected control (not recorded which). The CDR3 runs from the conserved cysteine through the conserved F or W. The D gene is left open where the match is weak.

TRBV3-1 | 16 | NA | CASSQDFGQYQETQYF
TRBV28 | 15 | NA | CASTVDRIDNSPLHF
TRBV5-4 | 16 | NA | CAKPTERPARGKNCFF
TRBV4-2 | 14 | NA | CASSPGHRGEKLFF
TRBV5-4 | 15 | TRBD2 | CASSLTSGSTDTQYF
TRBV27 | 15 | NA | CASRPRALATGELFF
TRBV7-9 | 16 | TRBD1 | CASSLQGGQGYTEAFF
TRBV20-1 | 15 | NA | CSASGGDATNEKLFF
TRBV6-6 | 15 | TRBD1 | CASSYGTGLNTEAFF
TRBV5-1 | 15 | TRBD1 | CASSLGTGRTYEQYF
TRBV12-3/TRBV12-4 | 13 | NA | CASSFGGSQPQHF
TRBV18 | 15 | TRBD1 | CATSPDRGREETQYF
TRBV29-1 | 13 | NA | CSVYSGGDGEAFF
TRBV18 | 15 | NA | CASSPTDSGTGELFF
TRBV28 | 14 | NA | CASSLSPGAHGYTF
TRBV6-5 | 15 | NA | CASSYAGTAYNEQFF
TRBV3-1 | 13 | NA | CASSQDLGQPQHF
TRBV19 | 14 | TRBD1 | CASSTGTGGETQYF
TRBV2 | 15 | NA | CASSPYIAKAYEQYF
TRBV2 | 13 | NA | CASTGGYNQPQHF
TRBV7-8 | 16 | NA | CASTWGLSTGANVLTF
TRBV2 | 13 | NA | CATARRENQPQHF
TRBV12-3/TRBV12-4 | 16 | NA | CASSDRGLPNAYEQYF
TRBV27 | 13 | TRBD1 | CASATGGAGGYTF
TRBV11-2 | 16 | TRBD2 | CASSRGEQSSIREQFF
TRBV7-9 | 13 | TRBD2 | CASSLRAGDEQFF
TRBV5-1 | 14 | NA | CASSLEDLNTEAFF
TRBV5-4 | 15 | NA | CASSILAGLNTEAFF
TRBV7-2 | 15 | TRBD1 | CASSSDRARESPLHF
TRBV12-3/TRBV12-4 | 15 | NA | CASSRWGTDTGELFF
TRBV10-3 | 12 | TRBD2 | CAISESLAEQFF
TRBV27 | 14 | NA | CASSLAVSPYEQYF
TRBV6-2/TRBV6-3 | 15 | TRBD1 | CASSQDRQYQETQYF
TRBV5-1 | 14 | TRBD2 | CASSSLSGSDEQFF
TRBV10-3 | 13 | TRBD1 | CAISEGQEYGYTF
TRBV9 | 15 | NA | CASSVISVSYNEQFF
TRBV19 | 21 | TRBD2 | CASSGLAGVFHFGEAYNEQFF
TRBV20-1 | 14 | NA | CSAGGGPQNEKLFF
TRBV9 | 13 | NA | CASSVNEGETQYF
TRBV15 | 13 | NA | CATSRDVTYEQYF
TRBV12-3/TRBV12-4 | 11 | NA | CASSLRGGYTF
TRBV4-2 | 15 | NA | CASSHLEKERETQYF
TRBV10-2 | 12 | NA | CASGVGGDTQYF
TRBV7-9 | 14 | NA | CASSLAGTMSGYTF
TRBV3-1 | 13 | TRBD1 | CASSRRGNSPLHF
TRBV6-5 | 12 | TRBD1 | CASSQGGFGYTF
TRBV29-1 | 13 | TRBD1 | CSVLRTGDYGYTF